The 7 T cell receptor beta chains presented below share a single source sample, sequenced in a study of long-term antiretroviral therapy in people with HIV. Sequencing relied on immunoSEQ assay v3.0, run at survey level. Produced via immunoSEQ multiplex PCR; TCRdb's table is partial and in-frame only. This sample has 26,000 or so clones, with about 84% found just once. Sample: unsorted PBMCs, taken 0.8 years before starting antiretroviral therapy. These receptors were obtained from a man aged 18-30 years with HIV.

This clone was picked up a small number of times. The chain links TRBV7-3 to TRBJ1-4, with D hard to call. V lost 1 base, J lost 12 bases, and 18 bases lay in between. There are 15 residues in the CDR3. Germline V gene data show CDR1 as SGHTA and CDR2 as FQGTGA. The CDR3: CASSLRGGPSEELFF. The CDR3 nucleotides read TGTGCCAGCAGCTTAAGGGGAGGTCCCAGTGAGGAACTGTTTTTT. Based on the CDR3 plus reference TRBV7-3 and TRBJ1-4, the full variable domain is GAGVSQTPSNKVTEKGKYVELRCDPISGHTALYWYRQSLGQGPEFLIYFQGTGAADDSGLPNDRFFAVRPEGSVSTLKIQRTERGDSAVYLCASSLRGGPSEELFFGSGTQLSVL.

The chain combines TRBV27 with TRBJ2-7, with D possibly TRBD2 on 6 matching bases. Per the germline V gene, CDR1 is MNHEY and CDR2 is SMNVEV (reference sequence). Trimming shortened V by 5 bases and J by 4 bases, and 21 bases separated the two germline ends. CDR3 length: 16 residues. DNA for the CDR3: TGTGCCAGCAGTGAGTGGGGGGACCCTTCATCTTACGAGCAGTACTTC. This sequence encodes CASSEWGDPSSYEQYF.

This clone was counted between two and nine times. The V call is TRBV18, the J call TRBJ1-3; D is uncertain. Per the germline V gene, CDR1 is KGHSH and CDR2 is LQKENI. The CDR3 covers 16 residues. The germline V and J ends were trimmed by 3 bases and 0 bases, with 12 bases remaining between them. CDR3 residues: CASSPNSVRSGNTIYF. CDR3 in DNA: TGTGCCAGCTCACCGAACTCCGTACGCTCTGGAAACACCATATATTTT.

The gene calls are TRBV28 and TRBJ2-7, with unresolved D. The V and J ends lost 8 bases and 6 bases respectively, with 17 bases between them. CDR1 is MDHEN and CDR2 is SYDVKM in the germline V gene. The CDR3 length is 13 residues. The CDR3 protein is CASGESRVSEQYF. In DNA form, the CDR3 reads TGTGCCAGCGGAGAATCAAGGGTTTCCGAGCAGTACTTC.

The chain has TRBV9 and TRBJ2-7; D is undetermined. Per germline, CDR1 SGDLS and CDR2 YYNGEE. V shed 4 bases and J shed 7 bases, with 21 bases lying between them. The CDR3 is 15 residues long. This chain's CDR3 is CASSTQPFTGQEQYF. The CDR3 nucleotides are TGTGCCAGCAGCACCCAACCCTTCACCGGCCAGGAGCAGTACTTC. Variable domain in full (rest from reference TRBV9 and TRBJ2-7): DSGVTQTPKHLITATGQRVTLRCSPRSGDLSVYWYQQSLDQGLQFLIQYYNGEERAKGNILERFSAQQFPDLHSELNLSSLELGDSALYFCASSTQPFTGQEQYFGPGTRLTVT.

The chain has TRBV7-8 and TRBJ2-1; 9 nucleotides align to TRBD1. The germline V gene has CDR1 SGHVS and CDR2 FQNEAQ. With 2 bases clipped from V and 7 bases from J, the junction kept 6 bases outside the gene matches. CDR3 length: 15 amino acids. CDR3 amino acids: CASSLLGTGRNEQFF. The CDR3 DNA reads TGTGCCAGCAGCTTATTGGGGACAGGGAGGAATGAGCAGTTCTTC.

The chain recombines TRBV9 with TRBJ2-2, with a weak D call TRBD2 (7 bases). The V gene lost 1 base and the J gene lost 8 bases, with 9 bases spanning the gap. CDR1 SGDLS and CDR2 YYNGEE come from the germline V gene. There are 13 residues in the CDR3. DNA for the CDR3: TGTGCCAGCAGCGTAAGCGGGACAGGGGAGCTGTTTTTT. Its protein is CASSVSGTGELFF.